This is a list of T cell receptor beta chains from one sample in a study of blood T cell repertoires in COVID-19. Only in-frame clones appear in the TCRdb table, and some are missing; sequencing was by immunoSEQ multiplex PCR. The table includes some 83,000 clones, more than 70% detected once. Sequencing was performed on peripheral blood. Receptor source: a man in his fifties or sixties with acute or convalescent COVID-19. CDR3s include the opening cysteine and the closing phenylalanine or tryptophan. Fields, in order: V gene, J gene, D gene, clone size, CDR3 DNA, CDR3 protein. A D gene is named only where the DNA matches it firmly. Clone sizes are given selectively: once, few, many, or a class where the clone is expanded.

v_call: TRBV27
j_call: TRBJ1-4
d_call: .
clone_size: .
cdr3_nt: TGTGCCAGCAGCCACAGGTCCCGCGGTGAAAAACTGTTTTTT
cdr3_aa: CASSHRSRGEKLFF

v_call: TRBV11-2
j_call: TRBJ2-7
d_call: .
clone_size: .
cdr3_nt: TGTGCCAGCAGCGAAACCGGGACATCAAACTCCTACGAGCAGTACTTC
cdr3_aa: CASSETGTSNSYEQYF

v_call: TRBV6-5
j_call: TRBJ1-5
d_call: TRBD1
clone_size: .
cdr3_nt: TGTGCCAGCAGCGACTCCGACAGGGGTAATCAGCCCCAGCATTTT
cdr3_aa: CASSDSDRGNQPQHF

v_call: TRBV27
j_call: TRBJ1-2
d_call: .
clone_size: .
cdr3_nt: TGTGCCAGCAGTTTATCGCACGCGTTACGGGGCTACACCTTC
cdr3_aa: CASSLSHALRGYTF

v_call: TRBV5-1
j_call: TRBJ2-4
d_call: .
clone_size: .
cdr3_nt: TGCGCCAGCAGCTCTGACAGTGGTACTCAGTACTTC
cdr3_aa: CASSSDSGTQYF

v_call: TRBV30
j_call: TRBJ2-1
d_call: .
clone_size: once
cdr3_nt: TGTGCCTGGAGTCACAAGGGGGGGGGAAATGAGCAGTTCTTC
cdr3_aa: CAWSHKGGGNEQFF

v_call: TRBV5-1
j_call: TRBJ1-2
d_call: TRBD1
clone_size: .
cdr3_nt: TGCGCCAGCAGTTCCCAGGGGGAGACCTATGGCTACACCTTC
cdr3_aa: CASSSQGETYGYTF

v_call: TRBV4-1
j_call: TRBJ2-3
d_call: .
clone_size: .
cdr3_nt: TGCGCCAGCAGCCAAGGGGTTCAGGGCACCACAGATACGCAGTATTTT
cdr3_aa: CASSQGVQGTTDTQYF

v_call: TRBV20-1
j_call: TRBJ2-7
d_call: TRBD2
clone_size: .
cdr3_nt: TGCAGTGCTAGTAGCGGGGGGGTCTACGAGCAGTACTTC
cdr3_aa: CSASSGGVYEQYF

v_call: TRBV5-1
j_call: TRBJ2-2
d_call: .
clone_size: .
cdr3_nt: TGCGCCAGCAGTCGTCAGGGTACGAACACCGGGGAGCTGTTTTTT
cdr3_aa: CASSRQGTNTGELFF